This T cell receptor (beta chain) was captured by sequencing in a study of T-cell memory formation after mild COVID-19. CDR1 LNHNV and CDR2 YYDKDF come from the germline V gene (reference sequence). Germline trimming cut 1 base from V and 3 bases from J; bases unmatched to any gene: 5. The CDR3 length is 16 residues. TCRdb fed the 5' RACE reads into MiXCR, producing one record per CDR3 protein. The sample holds tens of thousands of distinct CDR3 sequences; 6% to 8% are singletons and the top ten take about 1.4%. This clonotype was seen ten or more times. Sequenced: PBMCs or a T cell subset sorted from them (not recorded which). The TCR sequence derives from a man aged 18 to 29 who had mild COVID-19 (a few samples of this study predate the infection). Cell type and time point are not known. V and J are TRBV15 and TRBJ2-3; the match to TRBD1 covers 9 bases. The DNA of the CDR3 is TGTGCCACCAGCAGAGCACAGGGGGCTGGTACAGATACGCAGTATTTT. Its translation: CATSRAQGAGTDTQYF. The whole variable domain, remainder taken from reference TRBV15 and TRBJ2-3, is DAMVIQNPRYQVTQFGKPVTLSCSQTLNHNVMYWYQQKSSQAPKLLFHYYDKDFNNEADTPDNFQSRRPNTSFCFLDIRSPGLGDTAMYLCATSRAQGAGTDTQYFGPGTRLTVL.